This TCR beta chain is drawn from a study of blood T cell repertoires in COVID-19. The method was immunoSEQ multiplex PCR; TCRdb's version includes in-frame clones alone and lacks a portion of them. The data show fewer than 400,000 clones, roughly 90% seen once. V trimming: 2 bases; J trimming: 0 bases; junction bases outside the gene matches: 4. CDR3 length equals 16 residues. Germline V lookup: CDR1 MNHNY, CDR2 SVGAGI (reference sequence). Adults between roughly 18 and 90 years of age took part from 24 US areas. Sequencing was done on a sample of PBMCs or T cells enriched from blood (not recorded which). This receptor was obtained from a woman under 40 who had been exposed to COVID-19. The chain combines TRBV6-6 with TRBJ2-4; 7 nucleotides line up with TRBD1. CDR3 region: CASSYEQGIAKNIQYF. CDR3 sequence (DNA): TGTGCCAGCAGTTACGAACAGGGGATAGCCAAAAACATTCAGTACTTC.